This is a list of T cell receptor beta chains from one sample in a study of control samples from healthy donors and cancer patients. Sequencing was performed with immunoSEQ multiplex PCR; in TCRdb, only in-frame clones are kept and a portion is missing. The sample carries under 20,000 clones, roughly 80% recorded once. Sample: PBMCs. Every receptor here comes from a woman in her 70s with lung cancer. The CDR3 runs from the conserved cysteine through the conserved F or W. A D gene is named only where the DNA matches it firmly. Clone sizes are given selectively: once, few, many, or a class where the clone is expanded.

CATKMGSRDRAEKLFF	TGTGCCACCAAGATGGGATCCCGGGACAGGGCTGAAAAACTGTTTTTT	TRBD1	16	TRBJ1-4	NA	TRBV2
CAISQNLIEGRDQPQHF	TGTGCCATTTCTCAGAACTTAATAGAGGGTCGCGATCAGCCCCAGCATTTT	NA	17	TRBJ1-5	NA	TRBV10-3
CAINGQGENEQFF	TGTGCCATCAACGGACAGGGTGAGAATGAGCAGTTCTTC	TRBD1	13	TRBJ2-1	NA	TRBV10-3
CATSGFAGADTQYF	TGTGCCACCAGTGGTTTTGCGGGAGCAGATACGCAGTATTTT	TRBD2	14	TRBJ2-3	NA	TRBV24-1
CASSVTSGRTDTQYF	TGTGCCAGCAGTGTGACTAGCGGGAGAACAGATACGCAGTATTTT	TRBD2	15	TRBJ2-3	NA	TRBV25-1
CASSLALAGGPYNEQFF	TGTGCCAGCAGCTTAGCCTTAGCGGGAGGCCCTTACAATGAGCAGTTCTTC	TRBD2	17	TRBJ2-1	few	TRBV13
CASSDSSSGNTIYF	TGTGCTAGCAGTGATTCGAGCTCTGGAAACACCATATATTTT	NA	14	TRBJ1-3	NA	TRBV2
CASSERPNGGAQQFF	TGTGCCAGCAGTGAACGACCGAACGGCGGGGCTCAGCAGTTCTTC	NA	15	TRBJ2-1	few	TRBV6-4
CATSDPPTEAKDTQYF	TGTGCCACCAGTGACCCCCCGACTGAAGCAAAAGATACGCAGTATTTT	NA	16	TRBJ2-3	few	TRBV24-1
CASSLLSLLGHNEQFF	TGTGCCAGCAGTTTATTATCTCTCTTGGGCCACAATGAGCAGTTCTTC	NA	16	TRBJ2-1	once	TRBV28
CAWSVSSGYNEQFF	TGTGCCTGGAGTGTGTCTAGCGGCTACAATGAGCAGTTCTTC	TRBD2	14	TRBJ2-1	NA	TRBV30
CASRVESEQFF	TGTGCCAGCAGAGTAGAAAGTGAGCAGTTCTTC	NA	11	TRBJ2-1	NA	TRBV2
CASSLVGTGVNTEAFF	TGTGCCAGCAGCTTAGTAGGTACGGGGGTGAACACTGAAGCTTTCTTT	NA	16	TRBJ1-1	NA	TRBV7-2
CASSVFDGYEQYF	TGTGCCAGCAGTGTGTTCGACGGCTACGAGCAGTACTTC	NA	13	TRBJ2-7	NA	TRBV25-1
CASSFGNEKLFF	TGTGCCAGCAGCTTTGGGAATGAAAAACTGTTTTTT	NA	12	TRBJ1-4	NA	TRBV9
CASSKGLAGGTSGANVLTF	TGTGCCAGCTCAAAAGGACTAGCGGGAGGGACCTCTGGGGCCAACGTCCTGACTTTC	TRBD2	19	TRBJ2-6	NA	TRBV18
CASSLAPGGDRETQYF	TGTGCCAGCAGCTTGGCGCCCGGGGGGGATCGAGAGACCCAGTACTTC	TRBD2	16	TRBJ2-5	NA	TRBV5-5
CASTLRAVVGEQYF	TGCGCCAGCACTTTGCGGGCCGTGGTAGGCGAGCAGTACTTC	NA	14	TRBJ2-7	once	TRBV10-1
CASRPGQGISPLHF	TGTGCCAGCAGACCGGGACAGGGGATCTCACCCCTCCACTTT	TRBD1	14	TRBJ1-6	NA	TRBV27
CASSYRTGDNEQFF	TGTGCCAGCAGTTATCGAACAGGGGACAATGAGCAGTTCTTC	TRBD1	14	TRBJ2-1	NA	TRBV6-5
CASSQDPPAGVAYEQYF	TGCGCCAGCAGCCAAGATCCCCCAGCGGGAGTCGCCTACGAGCAGTACTTC	TRBD2	17	TRBJ2-7	once	TRBV4-1
CASSFSLGLGENTEAFF	TGTGCCAGCAGCTTTTCCCTCGGTTTGGGGGAGAACACTGAAGCTTTCTTT	NA	17	TRBJ1-1	NA	TRBV7-9
CASSYSRGPGELFF	TGTGCCAGCAGTTACTCGAGGGGCCCCGGGGAGCTGTTTTTT	NA	14	TRBJ2-2	NA	TRBV6-6
CASSPPGEPQHF	TGTGCCAGCAGTCCCCCAGGGGAGCCCCAGCATTTT	NA	12	TRBJ1-5	NA	TRBV6-5
CASSLGRGLEKLFF	TGTGCCAGCAGCTTAGGTCGGGGTTTGGAAAAACTGTTTTTT	NA	14	TRBJ1-4	NA	TRBV7-9
CASSPAWTYNEQFF	TGTGCCAGCAGCCCCGCTTGGACCTACAATGAGCAGTTCTTC	NA	14	TRBJ2-1	NA	TRBV11-3
CASSAKWTSGGLSYEQYF	TGTGCCAGTAGTGCAAAATGGACTAGCGGAGGACTTTCCTACGAGCAGTACTTC	TRBD2	18	TRBJ2-7	NA	TRBV19
CASSLNGRSDEQYF	TGTGCCAGCAGTTTGAACGGGAGATCGGACGAGCAGTACTTC	NA	14	TRBJ2-7	NA	TRBV5-6
CASSSDRSYEQYF	TGTGCCAGTAGTTCCGACAGGAGCTACGAGCAGTACTTC	NA	13	TRBJ2-7	NA	TRBV19
CASSLARNTEAFF	TGTGCCAGCAGTTTAGCCCGTAACACTGAAGCTTTCTTT	NA	13	TRBJ1-1	NA	TRBV12-3/TRBV12-4
CASSPHRPNTGELFF	TGTGCCAGCAGCCCCCACCGGCCGAACACCGGGGAGCTGTTTTTT	NA	15	TRBJ2-2	NA	TRBV7-7
CASSQGVLNTGELFF	TGTGCCAGCAGCCAAGGTGTCCTGAACACCGGGGAGCTGTTTTTT	NA	15	TRBJ2-2	NA	TRBV3-1/TRBV3-2
CASSLGGTGYSEAFF	TGTGCCAGCAGCTTAGGTGGGACAGGGTATAGTGAAGCTTTCTTT	TRBD1	15	TRBJ1-1	medium-sized	TRBV7-9
CAIHGGYGTGELFF	TGTGCCATCCATGGGGGATACGGGACCGGGGAGCTGTTTTTT	NA	14	TRBJ2-2	NA	TRBV7-9
CASIPVGYQETQYF	TGTGCCAGCATCCCGGTAGGATACCAAGAGACCCAGTACTTC	NA	14	TRBJ2-5	NA	TRBV28
CASSTGFSNQPQHF	TGCGCCAGCAGCACAGGGTTCAGCAATCAGCCCCAGCATTTT	NA	14	TRBJ1-5	NA	TRBV10-2
CASSPETGATNEKLFF	TGTGCCAGCAGCCCAGAAACAGGTGCAACTAATGAAAAACTGTTTTTT	NA	16	TRBJ1-4	NA	TRBV11-2
CASSEGSGRAFNEQFF	TGTGCCAGCAGCGAAGGTAGCGGGAGGGCCTTCAATGAGCAGTTCTTC	TRBD2	16	TRBJ2-1	NA	TRBV7-3
CASSLYAGYEQYF	TGTGCCAGCAGTTTATACGCCGGGTACGAGCAGTACTTC	NA	13	TRBJ2-7	few	TRBV28
CASSPRGNTEAFF	TGTGCCAGCAGCCCCAGGGGGAACACTGAAGCTTTCTTT	NA	13	TRBJ1-1	NA	TRBV7-8
CASSSLGQGALIRTDTQYF	TGTGCCAGCAGTTCTCTTGGGCAGGGGGCGTTGATTCGTACAGATACGCAGTATTTT	TRBD1	19	TRBJ2-3	NA	TRBV28
CAISESVRGLNTEAFF	TGTGCCATCAGTGAGTCCGTACGGGGACTGAACACTGAAGCTTTCTTT	NA	16	TRBJ1-1	NA	TRBV10-3
CASSFRTENTEAFF	TGTGCCAGCAGTTTCCGAACGGAGAACACTGAAGCTTTCTTT	NA	14	TRBJ1-1	NA	TRBV13
CASSSLQGVDTEAFF	TGTGCCAGCAGTTCCTTACAGGGGGTCGACACTGAAGCTTTCTTT	TRBD1	15	TRBJ1-1	NA	TRBV6-2/TRBV6-3
CASSWSGSGSAGELFF	TGTGCCAGCAGCTGGAGTGGTAGCGGGAGTGCCGGGGAGCTGTTTTTT	TRBD2	16	TRBJ2-2	NA	TRBV5-6
CASSQGLNTEAFF	TGTGCCAGCAGCCAAGGGCTGAACACTGAAGCTTTCTTT	NA	13	TRBJ1-1	NA	TRBV3-1/TRBV3-2
CASSFALTGSGTDRVRGNQPQHF	TGTGCCAGCAGCTTTGCTCTGACAGGGTCCGGTACGGACAGGGTCCGAGGTAATCAGCCCCAGCATTTT	NA	23	TRBJ1-5	once	TRBV12-1
CASSINDNYGYTF	TGTGCCAGTAGTATTAATGATAACTATGGCTACACCTTC	NA	13	TRBJ1-2	NA	TRBV19
CASSKGGTGELFF	TGTGCCAGCAGCAAAGGGGGTACCGGGGAGCTGTTTTTT	NA	13	TRBJ2-2	NA	TRBV12-3/TRBV12-4
CAISGGQGGNTEAFF	TGTGCCATCAGTGGGGGACAGGGTGGGAACACTGAAGCTTTCTTT	TRBD1	15	TRBJ1-1	NA	TRBV10-3